This T cell receptor (beta chain) was documented in a study of blood T cells in healthy people across ages. A remark on this clonotype: Its cognate antigen is unknown.

A second roughly 6 to 12 cycle PCR used barcoded and J-beta primers. CDR3-containing paired-end reads numbered at least 2.5 million in each sample. MiXCR was run by TCRdb on the 5' RACE reads, yielding one entry per CDR3 protein. Among 700,000 to 950,000 distinct CDR3 sequences, 58% were seen once, and the ten largest hold 20% to 25%. This CDR3 is 13 amino acids long. Looked up from germline, CDR1 is SGHTA and CDR2 is FQGNSA. The V end was cut by 6 bases, the J end by 6 bases, with 12 bases between. Findings and limits, study-wide: Naive and antigen-experienced cells could not be conclusively compared, given unsorted PBMCs. Long-lived donors exceeded aged donors in naive CD4+ cells and diversity.

The chain combines TRBV7-2 with TRBJ2-1; D unclear. This receptor was identified in a man between 25 and 39 years old in good health. Sequenced material: blood. In DNA form, the CDR3 reads TGTGCCAGCAGAGACCAGATTCCCAATGAGCAGTTCTTC. It codes for CASRDQIPNEQFF.